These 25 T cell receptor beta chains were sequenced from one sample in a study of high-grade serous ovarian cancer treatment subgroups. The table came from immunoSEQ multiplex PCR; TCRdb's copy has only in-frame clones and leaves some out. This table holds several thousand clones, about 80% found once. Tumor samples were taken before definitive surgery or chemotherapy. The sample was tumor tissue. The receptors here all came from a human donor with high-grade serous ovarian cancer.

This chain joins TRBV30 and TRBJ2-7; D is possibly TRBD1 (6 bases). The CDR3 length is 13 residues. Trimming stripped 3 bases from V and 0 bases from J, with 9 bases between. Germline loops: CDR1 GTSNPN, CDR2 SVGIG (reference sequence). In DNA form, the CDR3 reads TGTGCCTGGAGAGGGACACCCTCCTACGAGCAGTACTTC. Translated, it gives CAWRGTPSYEQYF.

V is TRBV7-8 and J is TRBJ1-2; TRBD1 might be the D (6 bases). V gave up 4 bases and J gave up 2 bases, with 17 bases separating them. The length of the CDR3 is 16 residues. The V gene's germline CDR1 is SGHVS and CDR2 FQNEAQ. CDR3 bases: TGTGCCAGCAGCTCAGAGGGGGTGGGGGGCAACTATGGCTACACCTTC. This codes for CASSSEGVGGNYGYTF.

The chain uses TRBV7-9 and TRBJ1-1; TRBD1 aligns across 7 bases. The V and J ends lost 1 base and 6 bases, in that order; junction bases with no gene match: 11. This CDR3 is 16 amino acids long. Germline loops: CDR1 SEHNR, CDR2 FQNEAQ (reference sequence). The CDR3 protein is CASSLDRTGAQPEAFF. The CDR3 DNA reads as TGTGCCAGCAGCTTAGACCGAACAGGGGCCCAGCCTGAAGCTTTCTTT.

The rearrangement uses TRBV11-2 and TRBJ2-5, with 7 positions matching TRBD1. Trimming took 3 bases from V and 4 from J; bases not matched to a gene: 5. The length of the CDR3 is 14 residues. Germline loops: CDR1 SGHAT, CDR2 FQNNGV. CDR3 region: CASSFKGAVETQYF. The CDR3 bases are TGTGCCAGCAGCTTCAAGGGGGCTGTAGAGACCCAGTACTTC. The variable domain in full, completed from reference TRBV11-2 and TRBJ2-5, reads EAGVAQSPRYKIIEKRQSVAFWCNPISGHATLYWYQQILGQGPKLLIQFQNNGVVDDSQLPKDRFSAERLKGVDSTLKIQPAKLEDSAVYLCASSFKGAVETQYFGPGTRLLVL.

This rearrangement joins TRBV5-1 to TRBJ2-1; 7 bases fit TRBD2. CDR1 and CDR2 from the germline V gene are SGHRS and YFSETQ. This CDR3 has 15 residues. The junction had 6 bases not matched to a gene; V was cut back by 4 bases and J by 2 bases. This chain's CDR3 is CASSPSGGTYNEQFF. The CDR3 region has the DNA TGCGCCAGCAGCCCCTCCGGGGGGACCTACAATGAGCAGTTCTTC.

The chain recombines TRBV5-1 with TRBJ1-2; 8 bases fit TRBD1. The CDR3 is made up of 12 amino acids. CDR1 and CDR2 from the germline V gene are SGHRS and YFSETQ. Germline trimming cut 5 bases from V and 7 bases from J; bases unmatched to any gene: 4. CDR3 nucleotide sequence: TGCGCCAGCAGACCGGACAGGGTTGGCTACACCTTC. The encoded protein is CASRPDRVGYTF.

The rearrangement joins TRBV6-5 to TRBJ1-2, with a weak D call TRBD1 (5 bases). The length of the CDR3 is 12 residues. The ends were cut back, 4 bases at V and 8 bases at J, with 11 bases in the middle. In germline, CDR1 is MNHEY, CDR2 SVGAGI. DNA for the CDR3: TGTGCCAGCAGTTCCCAGGGCGGCGGCTACACCTTC. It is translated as CASSSQGGGYTF.

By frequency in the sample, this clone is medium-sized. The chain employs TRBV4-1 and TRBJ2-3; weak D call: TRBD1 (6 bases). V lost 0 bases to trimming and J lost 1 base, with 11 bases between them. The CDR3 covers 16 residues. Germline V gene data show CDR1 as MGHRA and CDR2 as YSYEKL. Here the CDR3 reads CASSQDRYRGTDTQYF. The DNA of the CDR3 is TGCGCCAGCAGCCAAGATCGATACAGGGGCACAGATACGCAGTATTTT.

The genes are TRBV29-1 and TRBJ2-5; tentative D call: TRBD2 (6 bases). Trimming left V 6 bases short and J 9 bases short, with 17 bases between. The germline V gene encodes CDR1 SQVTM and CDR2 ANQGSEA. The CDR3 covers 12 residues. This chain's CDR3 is CSVPSSGGAQYF. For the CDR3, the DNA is TGCAGCGTACCGTCTTCAGGCGGGGCCCAGTACTTC.

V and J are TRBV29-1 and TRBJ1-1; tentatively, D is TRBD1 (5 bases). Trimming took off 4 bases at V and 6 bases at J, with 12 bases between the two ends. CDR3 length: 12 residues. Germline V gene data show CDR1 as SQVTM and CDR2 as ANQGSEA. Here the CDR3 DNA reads TGCAGCGTTGGCGCAGGGAAATCTGAAGCTTTCTTT. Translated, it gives CSVGAGKSEAFF.

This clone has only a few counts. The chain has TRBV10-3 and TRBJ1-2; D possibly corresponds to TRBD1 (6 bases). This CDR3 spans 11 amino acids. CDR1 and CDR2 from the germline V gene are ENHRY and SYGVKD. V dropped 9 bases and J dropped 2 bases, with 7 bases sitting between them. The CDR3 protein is CAIGGNYGYTF. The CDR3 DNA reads TGTGCCATAGGGGGAAACTATGGCTACACCTTC.

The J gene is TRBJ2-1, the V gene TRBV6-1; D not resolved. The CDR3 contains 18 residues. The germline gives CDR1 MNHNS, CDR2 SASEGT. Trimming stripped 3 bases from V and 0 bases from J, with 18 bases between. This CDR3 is CASSEASLGRSSYNEQFF. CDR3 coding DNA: TGTGCCAGCAGTGAGGCTAGTTTGGGTAGAAGCTCCTACAATGAGCAGTTCTTC.

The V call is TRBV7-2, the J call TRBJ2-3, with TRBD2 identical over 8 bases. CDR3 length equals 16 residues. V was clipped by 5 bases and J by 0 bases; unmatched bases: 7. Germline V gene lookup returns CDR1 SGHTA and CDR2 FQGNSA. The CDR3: CASSKNSGGSTDTQYF. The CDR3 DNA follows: TGTGCCAGCAGCAAAAACAGCGGGGGAAGCACAGATACGCAGTATTTT. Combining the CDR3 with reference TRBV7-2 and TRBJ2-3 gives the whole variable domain GAGVSQSPSNKVTEKGKDVELRCDPISGHTALYWYRQSLGQGLEFLIYFQGNSAPDKSGLPSDRFSAERTGGSVSTLTIQRTQQEDSAVYLCASSKNSGGSTDTQYFGPGTRLTVL.

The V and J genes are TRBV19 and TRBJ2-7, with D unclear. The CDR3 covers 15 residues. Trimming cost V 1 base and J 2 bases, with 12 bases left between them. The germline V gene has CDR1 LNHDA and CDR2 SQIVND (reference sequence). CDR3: CASSIALEEAYEQYF. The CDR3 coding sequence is TGTGCCAGTAGTATAGCTCTAGAAGAAGCCTACGAGCAGTACTTC.

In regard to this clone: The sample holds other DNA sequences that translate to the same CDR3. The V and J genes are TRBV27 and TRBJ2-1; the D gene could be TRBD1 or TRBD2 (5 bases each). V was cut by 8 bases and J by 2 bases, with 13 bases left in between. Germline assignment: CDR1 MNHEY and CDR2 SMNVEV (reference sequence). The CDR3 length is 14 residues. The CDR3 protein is CASGGDGTYNEQFF. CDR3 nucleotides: TGTGCCAGCGGGGGAGACGGGACCTACAATGAGCAGTTCTTC.

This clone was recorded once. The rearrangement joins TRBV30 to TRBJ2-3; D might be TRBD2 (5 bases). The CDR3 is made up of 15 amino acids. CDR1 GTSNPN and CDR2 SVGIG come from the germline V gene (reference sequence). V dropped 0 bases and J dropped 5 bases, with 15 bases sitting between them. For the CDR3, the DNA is TGTGCCTGGAGTGTGTCTAGCCCTCCTCAAGATACGCAGTATTTT. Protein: CAWSVSSPPQDTQYF.

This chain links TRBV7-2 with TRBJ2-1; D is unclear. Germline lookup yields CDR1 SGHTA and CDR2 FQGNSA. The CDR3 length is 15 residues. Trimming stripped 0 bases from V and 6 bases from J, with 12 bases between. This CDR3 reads CASSLAGASGNEQFF. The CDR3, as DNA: TGTGCCAGCAGCTTAGCCGGAGCATCGGGCAATGAGCAGTTCTTC.

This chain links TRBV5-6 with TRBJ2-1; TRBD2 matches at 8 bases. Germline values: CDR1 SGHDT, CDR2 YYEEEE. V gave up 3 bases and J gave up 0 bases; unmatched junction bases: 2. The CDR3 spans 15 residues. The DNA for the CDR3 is TGTGCCAGCAGCTCCGGGGGGGCCTCCTACAATGAGCAGTTCTTC. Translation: CASSSGGASYNEQFF.

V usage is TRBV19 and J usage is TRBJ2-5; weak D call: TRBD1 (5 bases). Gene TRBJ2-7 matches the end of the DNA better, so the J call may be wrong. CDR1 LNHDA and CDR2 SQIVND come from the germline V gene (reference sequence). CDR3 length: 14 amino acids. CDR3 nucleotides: TGTGCCAGTAGTATCCGGCAGGGATCCCACGAGCAGTACTTC. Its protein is CASSIRQGSHEQYF.

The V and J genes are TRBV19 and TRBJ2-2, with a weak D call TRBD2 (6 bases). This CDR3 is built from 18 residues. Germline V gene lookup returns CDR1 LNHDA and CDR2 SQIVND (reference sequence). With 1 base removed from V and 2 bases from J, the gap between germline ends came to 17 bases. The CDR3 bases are TGTGCCAGTAGTATAGCCCTCCGGGATAGCGGAAACACCGGGGAGCTGTTTTTT. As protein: CASSIALRDSGNTGELFF.

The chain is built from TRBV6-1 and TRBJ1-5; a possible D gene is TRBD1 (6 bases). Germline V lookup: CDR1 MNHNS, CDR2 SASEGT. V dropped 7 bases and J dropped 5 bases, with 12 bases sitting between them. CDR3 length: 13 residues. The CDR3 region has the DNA TGTGCCAGCAAGACAGGAGATTATCAGCCCCAGCATTTT. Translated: CASKTGDYQPQHF.

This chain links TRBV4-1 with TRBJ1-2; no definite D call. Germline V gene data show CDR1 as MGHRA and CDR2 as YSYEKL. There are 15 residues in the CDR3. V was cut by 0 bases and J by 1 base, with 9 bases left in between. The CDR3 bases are TGCGCCAGCAGCCAAGATCGTGGCAGTAACTATGGCTACACCTTC. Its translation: CASSQDRGSNYGYTF.

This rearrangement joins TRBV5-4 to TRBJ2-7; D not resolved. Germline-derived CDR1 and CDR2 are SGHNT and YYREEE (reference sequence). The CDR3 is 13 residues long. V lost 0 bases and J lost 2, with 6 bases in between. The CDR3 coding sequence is TGTGCCAGCAGCTTGGACCATACCTACGAGCAGTACTTC. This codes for CASSLDHTYEQYF.

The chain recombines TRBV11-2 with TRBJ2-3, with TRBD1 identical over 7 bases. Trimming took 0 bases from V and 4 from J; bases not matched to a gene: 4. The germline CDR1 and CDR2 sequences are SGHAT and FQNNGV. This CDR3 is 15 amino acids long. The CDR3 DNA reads TGTGCCAGCAGCTTAGATAGGGGGCGGGCAGATACGCAGTATTTT. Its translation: CASSLDRGRADTQYF.

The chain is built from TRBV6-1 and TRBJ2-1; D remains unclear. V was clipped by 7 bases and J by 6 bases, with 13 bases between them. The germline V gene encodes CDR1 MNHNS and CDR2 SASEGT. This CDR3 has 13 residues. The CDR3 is CASTRRYPNEQFF. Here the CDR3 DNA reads TGTGCCAGCACTCGAAGGTACCCCAATGAGCAGTTCTTC.